The next 26 T cell receptor beta chains were all read from a single sample in a study of B cell selection in AIRE deficiency. Regulatory T cells were sorted as CD4+CD25hiCD127low/negative. Measured with immunoSEQ multiplex PCR; TCRdb has only the in-frame clones, and not every one. The sample lists around 5,300 clones, more than 75% occurring once. Source material: Tregs sorted from PBMCs. These receptors came from a human donor with AIRE deficiency.

The V and J genes are TRBV7-8 and TRBJ2-7, with 8 bases fitting TRBD1. There are 15 residues in the CDR3. The V segment lost 1 base and the J segment 3 bases; nucleotides outside the gene matches: 5. Looked up from germline, CDR1 is SGHVS and CDR2 is FQNEAQ. The DNA for the CDR3 is TGTGCCAGCAGCTTAGTCAGGGGGCAAGACTACGAGCAGTACTTC. Amino acids: CASSLVRGQDYEQYF.

The rearrangement joins TRBV11-1 to TRBJ1-2; no reliable D call. Trimming stripped 2 bases from V and 6 bases from J, with 13 bases between. CDR1 SGHAT and CDR2 FQDESV come from the germline V gene (reference sequence). The CDR3 contains 14 residues. The CDR3 loop is CASSLLPEGHGYTF. The CDR3 DNA reads TGTGCCAGCAGCTTATTGCCAGAAGGTCATGGCTACACCTTC.

The CDR3, as DNA: TGTGCCACTAGGACAGTTACAACTAATGAAAAACTGTTTTTT. Translated: CATRTVTTNEKLFF. The chain couples TRBV19 to TRBJ1-4, with a weak D call TRBD1 (6 bases). Per germline, CDR1 LNHDA and CDR2 SQIVND (reference sequence). Trimming cost V 10 bases and J 0 bases, with 12 bases left between them. This CDR3 contains 14 residues.

The rearrangement uses TRBV5-1 and TRBJ2-7; D gene uncertain. Deletions cut 0 bases from V and 0 bases from J, with 7 bases between. The length of the CDR3 is 14 residues. Germline V gene lookup returns CDR1 SGHRS and CDR2 YFSETQ. The CDR3 DNA reads TGCGCCAGCAGCTTGGAGCCGAGCTCCTACGAGCAGTACTTC. Its translation: CASSLEPSSYEQYF.

This sequence joins TRBV29-1 and TRBJ2-2; the match to TRBD2 covers 8 bases. After removal of 0 bases from V and 2 bases from J, the junction contained 5 bases not matched to a gene. Germline V gene data show CDR1 as SQVTM and CDR2 as ANQGSEA. The CDR3 has 16 amino acids. The CDR3 spells CSVEESSGPNTGELFF. In nucleotides, the CDR3 is TGCAGCGTTGAAGAGTCTAGCGGGCCCAACACCGGGGAGCTGTTTTTT.

The rearrangement links TRBV2 to TRBJ2-5, with TRBD2 matching 11 bases. The CDR3 is 16 amino acids. J was trimmed by 2 bases and V by 3 bases; bases with no gene match: 5. Germline CDR1 and CDR2: SNHLY and FYNNEI. Written as DNA, the CDR3 is TGTGCCAGCAGTGACCCGGGGACTAGCGGACAAGAGACCCAGTACTTC. Translation gives CASSDPGTSGQETQYF.

The J gene is TRBJ2-1, the V gene TRBV7-9, with 10 bases that match TRBD2. The CDR3 runs to 18 residues. Germline assignment: CDR1 SEHNR and CDR2 FQNEAQ (reference sequence). The V and J ends lost 5 bases and 6 bases, in that order; junction bases with no gene match: 16. CDR3 in amino acids: CASSRRTGTSGTFNEQFF. The CDR3 DNA reads as TGTGCCAGCAGCCGAAGAACGGGTACTAGCGGGACGTTCAATGAGCAGTTCTTC.

The table lists this clone with a count of one. This chain connects TRBV25-1 to TRBJ1-5; unclear D gene. The V gene's germline CDR1 is MGHDK and CDR2 SYGVNS. Trimming pared 4 bases from V and 3 bases from J, leaving 4 bases between. This CDR3 has 12 amino acids. The DNA of the CDR3 is TGTGCCAGCAGTGGCCCCAATCAGCCCCAGCATTTT. It specifies CASSGPNQPQHF.

This clone is categorized as large. V and J are TRBV6-6 and TRBJ1-2; TRBD1 matches at 9 bases. The CDR3 has 14 amino acids. The junction had 0 bases not matched to a gene; V was cut back by 0 bases and J by 4 bases. Germline CDR1 reads MNHNY; CDR2 reads SVGAGI (reference sequence). CDR3 in DNA: TGTGCCAGCAGTTACTCGACAGGGGGCTATGGCTACACCTTC. Its translation: CASSYSTGGYGYTF.

The chain is built from TRBV7-2 and TRBJ1-3; D is uncertain. Germline-derived CDR1 and CDR2 are SGHTA and FQGNSA. The CDR3 spans 15 residues. Trimming left V 1 base short and J 3 bases short, with 10 bases between. The CDR3 sequence: CASSLGVLYGNTIYF. Here the CDR3 DNA reads TGTGCCAGCAGCTTAGGGGTTTTGTATGGAAACACCATATATTTT.

This clone was observed once. The rearrangement joins TRBV5-1 to TRBJ2-5, with a weak D call TRBD2 (6 bases). The CDR3 is 15 amino acids. The germline V gene has CDR1 SGHRS and CDR2 YFSETQ. The V and J ends lost 3 bases and 5 bases respectively, with 17 bases between them. The CDR3 bases are TGCGCCAGCAGCTCCCAAGGCATTGGGGGGGAGACCCAGTACTTC. Its protein product is CASSSQGIGGETQYF.

CDR3 sequence reads: CASSQHWNYNEQFF. DNA for the CDR3: TGTGCCAGCAGCCAACACTGGAACTACAATGAGCAGTTCTTC. V and J are TRBV5-4 and TRBJ2-1; D is unclear. The germline gives CDR1 SGHNT, CDR2 YYREEE (reference sequence). V shed 4 bases and J shed 3 bases, with 11 bases lying between them. The CDR3 sequence is 14 residues long.

The CDR3 DNA reads TGTGCCAGCAGCCGCAAAGTGGCAGCTAACACTGAAGCTTTCTTT. It is translated as CASSRKVAANTEAFF. This chain links TRBV5-4 with TRBJ1-1, with D uncertain. V was shortened by 4 bases and J by 2 bases, with 15 bases between the two germline ends. This CDR3 has 15 residues. The germline gives CDR1 SGHNT, CDR2 YYREEE (reference sequence).

The chain has TRBV18 and TRBJ2-1, with 9 positions matching TRBD2. CDR1 and CDR2 (germline): KGHSH, LQKENI. J was trimmed by 9 bases and V by 5 bases; bases with no gene match: 8. This CDR3 is built from 14 residues. The CDR3 reads CASSSGLASGEQFF. CDR3 DNA sequence: TGTGCCAGCTCATCGGGACTAGCATCCGGTGAGCAGTTCTTC.

The chain joins TRBV6-1 to TRBJ1-4, with D uncertain. Per germline, CDR1 MNHNS and CDR2 SASEGT. V was pared by 3 bases and J by 0 bases, with 5 bases between. This CDR3 has 14 amino acids. CDR3 residues: CASSDPATNEKLFF. In DNA, the CDR3 is TGTGCCAGCAGTGACCCGGCAACTAATGAAAAACTGTTTTTT.

This clone ranks as large. The rearrangement joins TRBV18 to TRBJ1-5; D is undetermined. CDR3 size: 16 residues. Germline assignment: CDR1 KGHSH and CDR2 LQKENI. Trimming took 3 bases from V and 1 from J, leaving 13 bases between them. As DNA, the CDR3 is TGTGCCAGCTCACCGCGAGCGGGGTTCAGCAATCAGCCCCAGCATTTT. Protein sequence: CASSPRAGFSNQPQHF.

CDR3 DNA: TGCGCCAGCAGCCACCAGTGGGGCTCTGGGGCCAACGTCCTGACTTTC. Its translation: CASSHQWGSGANVLTF. J is TRBJ2-6 and V is TRBV4-3, with D unclear. Germline values: CDR1 LGHNA, CDR2 YSLEER. This CDR3 has 16 amino acids. With 3 bases removed from V and 0 bases from J, the gap between germline ends came to 9 bases.

This chain uses TRBV5-1 with TRBJ2-3; D gene unclear. Germline CDR1 and CDR2: SGHRS and YFSETQ. Between the trimmed V and J ends, which lost 2 bases and 2 bases, there was a span of 9 bases. The CDR3 runs 14 residues. The CDR3 protein is CASSFGYLTDTQYF. The DNA of the CDR3 is TGCGCCAGCAGCTTTGGATATCTCACAGATACGCAGTATTTT.

The genes are TRBV6-9 and TRBJ1-2; D unresolved. This CDR3 spans 12 amino acids. Germline CDR1 and CDR2: MNHGY and SVAAGI. Trimming removed 7 bases from V and 7 bases from J, with 13 bases in between. The CDR3 bases are TGTGCCAGCACCACCTTAGGACGTGGCTACACCTTC. Amino acid sequence: CASTTLGRGYTF.

The chain uses TRBV5-1 and TRBJ2-3, with no clear D. V was pared by 0 bases and J by 6 bases, with 8 bases between. This CDR3 spans 13 amino acids. CDR1 is SGHRS and CDR2 is YFSETQ in the germline V gene. CDR3 sequence (DNA): TGCGCCAGCAGCTTGGAGAAGTCGGATACGCAGTATTTT. It translates to CASSLEKSDTQYF. Complete variable domain (other parts from reference TRBV5-1 and TRBJ2-3): KAGVTQTPRYLIKTRGQQVTLSCSPISGHRSVSWYQQTPGQGLQFLFEYFSETQRNKGNFPGRFSGRQFSNSRSEMNVSTLELGDSALYLCASSLEKSDTQYFGPGTRLTVL.

The chain couples TRBV15 to TRBJ2-7; D possibly corresponds to TRBD1 (6 bases). The V gene lost 0 bases and the J gene lost 3 bases, with 18 bases spanning the gap. Germline assignment: CDR1 LNHNV and CDR2 YYDKDF (reference sequence). The CDR3 extends over 17 amino acids. Written as DNA, the CDR3 is TGTGCCACCAGCAGAGATCTGGGCAGGGGAAAAAACTACGAGCAGTACTTC. This encodes CATSRDLGRGKNYEQYF. Together with reference TRBV15 and TRBJ2-7, the CDR3 gives the full variable domain: DAMVIQNPRYQVTQFGKPVTLSCSQTLNHNVMYWYQQKSSQAPKLLFHYYDKDFNNEADTPDNFQSRRPNTSFCFLDIRSPGLGDTAMYLCATSRDLGRGKNYEQYFGPGTRLTVT.

The chain couples TRBV15 to TRBJ1-1, with 8 bases fitting TRBD1. This CDR3 spans 14 amino acids. Germline CDR1 reads LNHNV; CDR2 reads YYDKDF (reference sequence). The V gene end was trimmed by 3 bases and the J gene end by 3 bases; junction bases not matched to a gene: 3. For the CDR3, the DNA is TGTGCCACCAGCAGGACACAGGGGGACACTGAAGCTTTCTTT. It translates to CATSRTQGDTEAFF.

The J gene is TRBJ2-3, the V gene TRBV9; 7 bases map to TRBD1. CDR1 is SGDLS, CDR2 YYNGEE, per germline. The ends lost 0 bases at V and 1 base at J; junction bases unmatched: 5. The CDR3 has 16 residues. DNA of the CDR3: TGTGCCAGCAGCGTAGAGGGGGCCGGGGGCACAGATACGCAGTATTTT. This encodes CASSVEGAGGTDTQYF.

The chain has TRBV30 and TRBJ1-4, with unresolved D. Trimming stripped 2 bases from V and 2 bases from J, with 6 bases between. CDR1 and CDR2 (germline): GTSNPN, SVGIG (reference sequence). The CDR3 length is 13 residues. The CDR3 coding sequence is TGTGCCTGGAGTCTGGGCACTAATGAAAAACTGTTTTTT. Amino acid sequence: CAWSLGTNEKLFF.

Here the CDR3 DNA reads TGTGCCAGCAGCTTAGTTGCCGGGAGGGTGACGTACTTC. It yields the protein CASSLVAGRVTYF. The rearrangement joins TRBV7-2 to TRBJ2-7; TRBD2 agrees at 8 bases. With V trimmed by 1 base and J by 12 bases, 8 bases remained unmatched. The CDR3 has 13 residues. Germline CDR1 SGHTA, CDR2 FQGNSA.

The J gene is TRBJ2-3, the V gene TRBV6-5; D remains unclear. The germline V gene has CDR1 MNHEY and CDR2 SVGAGI. This CDR3 is built from 12 residues. V was pared by 2 bases and J by 2 bases, with 2 bases between. The CDR3 coding sequence is TGTGCCAGCAGTTACAACACAGATACGCAGTATTTT. Translated: CASSYNTDTQYF.